The source of this T cell receptor (beta chain) is a study of neurological immune-mediated disorders (dated by TCRdb to about 2019). General notes on the study: Among the roughly 35 multiple sclerosis patients, 31 had relapsing-remitting MS and 3 had secondary progressive MS. The cohort comprised roughly 65 subjects: some 14 HAM/TSP patients, roughly 34 multiple sclerosis patients and approximately 20 healthy controls. Peripheral blood TCR-beta repertoires from patients with HTLV-I-associated myelopathy (HAM/TSP), patients with multiple sclerosis, and healthy controls were compared in the study using UMI-based sequencing. The approximately 110 TCR-beta libraries included longitudinal samples, technical triplicates and paired sorted CD4+ and CD8+ T-cell subsets alongside PBMC samples. Results and caveats for the whole study, not just this receptor: Phylogenetic analysis grouped repertoires from 18 of 34 MS patients into a cluster of related CDR3 sequences, suggesting a possible repertoire-level signature. No identical CDR3 amino acid sequences were shared among expanded clones across subjects, suggesting private TCR-beta repertoires in all groups. The MS cluster showed no association with clinical or MRI features, and the authors stated that larger cohorts are needed. The highest TCR clonal expansion was observed in HAM/TSP patients, whereas the lowest was observed in MS patients, even when compared with healthy controls.

For the unsorted PBMC libraries, 2 million PBMCs were stored in RNAlater at -80 degrees C until RNA extraction and were used to generate the libraries. The multiple sclerosis patients were enrolled in a US clinical protocol that used magnetic resonance imaging to evaluate disease progression. Peripheral blood was subjected to Ficoll-Hypaque density gradient centrifugation to isolate PBMCs, which were then cryopreserved in liquid nitrogen. The table lists this clonotype with many counts. This receptor's antigen is unknown. No much larger clonotype is one base removed from it; base qualities were not supplied. cDNA was synthesized by template-switch 5'RACE using a primer with a 10-nucleotide random unique molecular identifier that tagged each TCR transcript. Every sequencing run yielded over 170 million TCR-beta sequences covering 15-18 subjects. The RNeasy kit was used to extract total RNA. Using the KAPA Real-time Library Amplification kit, TCR-beta VDJ regions were amplified with primers for the TCR constant region and the 5'RACE anchor. Sample indexes and Illumina adaptors were added in a first PCR, and a second PCR then increased library yield. The roughly 650 bp TCR product was size-selected on a 2% E-gel SizeSelection system after Ampure bead purification. Before pooling, library quality was assessed on a Bioanalyzer, concentration was determined with Qubit, and library quantification was performed with the Kapa Library Quantification kit. An Illumina HiSeq 2500 sequenced the libraries paired-end 2 x 150 bp. To increase sequence diversity, roughly 23-30% phiX was spiked into each library pool. The study's own analysis went as follows. The quality-filtered reads were processed with the UMI-based MiGEC pipeline, whose error correction step removed more than 85% of the raw TCR sequences. IMGT germline references were used for aligning VDJ genes, and each clonotype was defined as a unique CDR3 amino acid sequence together with its V-J genes. Clonal expansion, Shannon diversity and CDR3 relatedness were evaluated with VDJtools (CalcPairwiseDistances, ClusterSamples), while phylogenetic trees were built in CLCbio workbench. A clone was classed as expanded if it had 8 or more unique UMIs, a cutoff based on coefficient-of-variation modelling across technical triplicates. Starting from the raw public reads, TCRdb applied fastp trimming at Q25, assembled clones with MiXCR and retained in-frame beta chains. Rows with a matching CDR3 protein are joined into one entry that keeps the most common DNA and genes. These V and J calls originate from TCRdb's pipeline instead of the authors' own analysis. The sample table lists 45,000 to 65,000 distinct CDR3 sequences, approximately 4.4% of them with a count of one. 2.5% to 3% of the sample is held by the ten biggest clonotypes.

Sequencing used PBMCs. This receptor was identified in a man in his fifties with multiple sclerosis.

The CDR3 region reads CASSLATGQGTSEQYF. The bases read TGTGCCAGCAGTTTAGCAACGGGACAGGGGACGTCCGAGCAGTACTTC. This chain is built from TRBV28 and TRBJ2-7; 10 middle bases align to TRBD1. The germline V gene encodes CDR1 MDHEN and CDR2 SYDVKM. At the junction V is shortened by 2 bases and J by 6 bases; bases outside the gene matches: 10. The CDR3, from cysteine to phenylalanine, totals 16 residues. The DNA shown is the 48-base CDR3, in frame from base 1.